The rows below give T cell receptor beta chains drawn from one sample of a study of regulatory T cells in long-lasting Graves disease. TCRdb reprocessed the multiplex PCR reads with MiXCR, giving one entry per CDR3 protein. The table lists about 440,000 distinct CDR3 sequences, around 15% of them singletons. This same sample was also taken into another study, of T cells in Graves' hyperthyroidism and ophthalmopathy.

The material was peripheral blood mononuclear cells (PBMCs), obtained at new diagnosis, from a patient treated with antithyroid drugs. These TCRs come from a young woman with Graves disease. The CDR3 runs from the conserved cysteine through the conserved F or W. Fields, in order: V gene, J gene, CDR3 protein.

>TRBV4-2|TRBJ2-3
CASSQDVRLLPKGYTDTQYF
>TRBV2|TRBJ1-1
CASRKEGNTEAFF
>TRBV11-2|TRBJ2-7
CASSSQAGGPYEQYF
>TRBV7-9|TRBJ1-5
CASSLKDQPQHF
>TRBV12-5|TRBJ2-1
CASGLVGYNEQFF
>TRBV28|TRBJ2-7
CASINRNEQYF
>TRBV11-2|TRBJ2-7
CASSLGQGDYEQYF
>TRBV30|TRBJ1-3
CAWSYPTGTSGNTIHF
>TRBV18|TRBJ2-5
CASSLRRGIETQHF
>TRBV6-2/TRBV6-3|TRBJ1-2
CASSYTGTGGYTF
>TRBV5-1|TRBJ2-3
CASSLWASGTLTDTQYF
>TRBV9|TRBJ2-2
CASSAQGAGTGELFF
>TRBV6-2/TRBV6-3|TRBJ1-6
CASSYLPGFSPLHF
>TRBV29-1|TRBJ2-2
CSATDGVTSGELFF
>TRBV7-9|TRBJ2-6
CAGSSPLRVSSGANVLTF
>TRBV4-1|TRBJ2-7
CASSSGLPLSGRAYEQYF
>TRBV29-1|TRBJ1-1
CSVLTVMMNTEAFF
>TRBV7-9|TRBJ1-2
CASSDIQPVGANYGYTF
>TRBV30|TRBJ1-1
CAWSAVQAEAFF
>TRBV6-1|TRBJ2-7
CASRAPGGGEQYF
>TRBV7-9|TRBJ2-5
CASSFSGETQYF
>TRBV7-6|TRBJ2-7
CASNNIGQSQYF
>TRBV6-1|TRBJ2-7
CASSKAGQGEQYF
>TRBV5-4|TRBJ1-2
CASSLLSGDYGYAF
>TRBV6-1|TRBJ2-7
CASKGTASSYEQYF
>TRBV11-2|TRBJ2-5
CASSQIKVGTAQETQYF
>TRBV20-1|TRBJ2-7
CSARDRRGRNEQYF
>TRBV2|TRBJ1-5
CASSERVGDGRYSNQPQHF
>TRBV5-1|TRBJ2-2
CASSWEGQAGPGELFF